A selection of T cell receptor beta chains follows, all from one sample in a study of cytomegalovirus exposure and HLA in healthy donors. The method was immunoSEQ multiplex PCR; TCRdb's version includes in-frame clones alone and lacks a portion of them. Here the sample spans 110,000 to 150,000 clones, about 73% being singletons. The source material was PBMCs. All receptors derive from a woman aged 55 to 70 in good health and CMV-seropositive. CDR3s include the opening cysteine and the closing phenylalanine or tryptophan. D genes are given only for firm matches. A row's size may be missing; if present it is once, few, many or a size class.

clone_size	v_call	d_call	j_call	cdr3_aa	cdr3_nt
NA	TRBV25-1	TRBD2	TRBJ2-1	CASSPAGSSYNEQFF	TGTGCCAGCAGCCCAGCGGGAAGCTCCTACAATGAGCAGTTCTTC
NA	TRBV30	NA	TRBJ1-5	CAWSQGSNQPQHF	TGTGCCTGGAGCCAGGGTAGCAATCAGCCCCAGCATTTT
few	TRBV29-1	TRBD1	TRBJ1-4	CSGGTGVNEKLFF	TGCAGCGGGGGGACAGGGGTTAATGAAAAACTGTTTTTT
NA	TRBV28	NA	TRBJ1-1	CASSLHLYSEAFF	TGTGCCAGCAGTTTACATCTCTATTCGGAAGCTTTCTTT
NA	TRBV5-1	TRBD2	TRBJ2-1	CASSRTSGRVGEQFF	TGCGCCAGCAGCAGGACTAGCGGGAGGGTTGGGGAGCAGTTCTTC
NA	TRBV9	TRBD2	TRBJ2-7	CASSVGLAGAGYEQYF	TGTGCCAGCAGCGTAGGACTAGCGGGTGCCGGCTACGAGCAGTACTTC
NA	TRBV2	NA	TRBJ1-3	CASSATGRPSGNTIYF	TGTGCCAGCAGTGCCACAGGTCGCCCCTCTGGAAACACCATATATTTT
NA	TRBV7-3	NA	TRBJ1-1	CASSQGLFGEAFF	TGTGCCAGCAGCCAGGGACTTTTTGGTGAAGCTTTCTTT
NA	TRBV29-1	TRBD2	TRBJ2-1	CSVLAGGSDEQFF	TGCAGCGTTCTAGCGGGAGGGAGCGATGAGCAGTTCTTC
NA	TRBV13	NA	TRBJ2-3	CASRDSASTDTQYF	TGTGCCAGCCGGGACTCGGCTAGCACAGATACGCAGTATTTT
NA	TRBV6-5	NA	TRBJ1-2	CASSSVYGYTF	TGTGCCAGCAGTTCTGTCTATGGCTACACCTTC
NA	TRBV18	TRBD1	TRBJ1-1	CASSAGTGFTEAFF	TGTGCCAGCTCAGCCGGGACAGGGTTCACTGAAGCTTTCTTT
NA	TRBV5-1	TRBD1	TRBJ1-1	CASRTGVNTEAFF	TGCGCCAGCAGGACAGGGGTGAACACTGAAGCTTTCTTT
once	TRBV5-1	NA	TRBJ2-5	CASSFTGGANTETQYF	TGCGCCAGCAGCTTCACAGGGGGGGCTAACACAGAGACCCAGTACTTC
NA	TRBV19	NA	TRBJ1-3	CASSVDRSSGNTIYF	TGTGCCAGTAGTGTTGACAGGTCCTCTGGAAACACCATATATTTT
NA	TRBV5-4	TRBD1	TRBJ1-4	CASARQGATNEKLFF	TGTGCCAGCGCTAGACAGGGAGCAACTAATGAAAAACTGTTTTTT
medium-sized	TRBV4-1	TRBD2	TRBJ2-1	CASSQVDMGLAAYNEQFF	TGCGCCAGCAGCCAAGTGGATATGGGACTAGCGGCTTACAATGAGCAGTTCTTC
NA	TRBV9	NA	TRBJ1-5	CASSVGGEGNQPQHF	TGTGCCAGCAGCGTAGGGGGGGAGGGCAATCAGCCCCAGCATTTT
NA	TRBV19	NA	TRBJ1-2	CASSLVSDSYGYTF	TGTGCCAGCTCCCTCGTTTCAGACAGCTATGGCTACACCTTC
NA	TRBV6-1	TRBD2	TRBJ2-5	CASRGGVAAETQYF	TGTGCCAGCAGGGGGGGGGTAGCGGCCGAGACCCAGTACTTC
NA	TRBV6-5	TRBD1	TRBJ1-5	CASSRTQGAQQPQHF	TGTGCCAGCAGCCGAACACAGGGGGCACAGCAGCCCCAGCATTTT
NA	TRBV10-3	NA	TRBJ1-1	CATLGGGSSRVNTEAFF	TGTGCCACCCTTGGGGGGGGGTCTTCAAGGGTGAACACTGAAGCTTTCTTT
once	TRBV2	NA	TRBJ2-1	CASIGSSYNEQFF	TGTGCCAGCATAGGGAGCTCCTACAATGAGCAGTTCTTC
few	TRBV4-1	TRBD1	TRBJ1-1	CASSQGSGGNTEAFF	TGCGCCAGCAGCCAAGGGTCAGGGGGTAACACTGAAGCTTTCTTT
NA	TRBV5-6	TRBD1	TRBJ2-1	CASSGDRGAFEQFF	TGTGCCAGCAGCGGCGACAGGGGAGCATTTGAGCAGTTCTTC
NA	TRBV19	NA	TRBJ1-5	CASSIRGAFEQPQHF	TGTGCCAGTAGTATTCGGGGGGCGTTCGAGCAGCCCCAGCATTTT
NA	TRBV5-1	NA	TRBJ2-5	CASSSEGGITQETQYF	TGCGCCAGCAGCTCGGAGGGCGGGATAACACAAGAGACCCAGTACTTC
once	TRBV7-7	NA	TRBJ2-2	CASSSGVAGELFF	TGTGCCAGCAGTTCAGGGGTGGCCGGGGAGCTGTTTTTT
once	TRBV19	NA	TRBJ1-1	CASIPDRLNTEAFF	TGTGCCAGTATCCCGGACAGACTGAACACTGAAGCTTTCTTT
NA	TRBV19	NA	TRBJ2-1	CASSMGGAGLDEQFF	TGTGCCAGTAGTATGGGGGGGGCTGGTTTGGATGAGCAGTTCTTC
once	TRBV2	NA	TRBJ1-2	CASSIRQINYGYTF	TGTGCCAGCAGTATACGACAGATCAACTATGGCTACACCTTC
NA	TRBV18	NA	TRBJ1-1	CASSPLLQEGNTEAFF	TGTGCCAGCTCACCCCTCTTACAGGAGGGGAACACTGAAGCTTTCTTT
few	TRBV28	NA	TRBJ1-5	CASSSPRGRYSNQPQHF	TGTGCCAGCAGTTCCCCCCGAGGGAGATATAGCAATCAGCCCCAGCATTTT
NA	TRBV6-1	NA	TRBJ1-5	CASRKAGNQPQHF	TGTGCCAGCAGAAAGGCGGGAAATCAGCCCCAGCATTTT
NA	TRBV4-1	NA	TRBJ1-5	CASSHEGRPQHF	TGCGCCAGCAGCCATGAGGGTCGGCCCCAGCATTTT
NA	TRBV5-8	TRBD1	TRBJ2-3	CASSRTGGGDTQYF	TGTGCCAGCAGCCGGACAGGGGGTGGGGATACGCAGTATTTT
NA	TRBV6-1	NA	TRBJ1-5	CASSIPGASNQPQHF	TGTGCCAGCAGTATCCCAGGGGCCAGCAATCAGCCCCAGCATTTT
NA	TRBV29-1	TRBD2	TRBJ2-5	CSVDGLDGETQYF	TGCAGCGTAGACGGACTAGACGGGGAGACCCAGTACTTC
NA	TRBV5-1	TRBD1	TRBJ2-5	CASSLGTGLETQYF	TGCGCCAGCAGCTTGGGGACAGGGCTAGAGACCCAGTACTTC
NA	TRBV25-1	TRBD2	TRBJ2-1	CASRLAGTFNEQFF	TGTGCCAGCCGACTAGCGGGAACATTCAATGAGCAGTTCTTC
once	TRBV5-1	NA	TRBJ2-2	CASSPGQRITGELFF	TGCGCCAGCAGCCCCGGACAGCGAATTACCGGGGAGCTGTTTTTT
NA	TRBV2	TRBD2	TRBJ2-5	CASSEWYGGETQYF	TGTGCCAGCAGTGAATGGTACGGGGGGGAGACCCAGTACTTC
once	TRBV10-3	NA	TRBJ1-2	CATTEGEQNYGYTF	TGTGCCACTACCGAGGGGGAACAGAACTATGGCTACACCTTC
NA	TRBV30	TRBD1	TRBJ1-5	CAWSDTGTGFVGGPQHF	TGTGCCTGGAGTGACACCGGGACAGGGTTCGTCGGGGGGCCCCAGCATTTT
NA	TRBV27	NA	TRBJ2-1	CASRILEGRGTEQFF	TGTGCCAGCAGGATATTAGAGGGCAGGGGCACTGAGCAGTTCTTC
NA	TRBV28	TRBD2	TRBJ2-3	CASSGLAGKADTQYF	TGTGCCAGCAGTGGACTAGCGGGAAAGGCAGATACGCAGTATTTT
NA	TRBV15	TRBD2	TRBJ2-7	CATSRTSGYYEQYF	TGTGCCACCAGCAGGACTAGCGGATACTACGAGCAGTACTTC
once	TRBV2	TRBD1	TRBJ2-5	CASSDAGTVTKETQYF	TGTGCCAGCAGTGACGCCGGGACAGTAACAAAAGAGACCCAGTACTTC
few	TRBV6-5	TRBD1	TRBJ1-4	CASSYSLGQGNEKLFF	TGTGCCAGCAGTTACTCGCTAGGACAGGGTAATGAAAAACTGTTTTTT
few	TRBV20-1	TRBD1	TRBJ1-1	CSARGISEAFF	TGCAGTGCCAGGGGGATCTCTGAAGCTTTCTTT
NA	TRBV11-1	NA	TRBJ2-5	CASSFGVETQYF	TGTGCCAGCAGCTTCGGGGTAGAGACCCAGTACTTC
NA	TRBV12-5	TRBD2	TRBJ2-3	CASGLVPGLGTQYF	TGTGCTAGTGGTTTGGTACCGGGACTAGGGACGCAGTATTTT
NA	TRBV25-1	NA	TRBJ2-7	CASSPLSYEQYF	TGTGCCAGCAGTCCCCTCTCCTACGAGCAGTACTTC
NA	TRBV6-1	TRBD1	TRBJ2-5	CASTGAGGETQYF	TGTGCCAGTACAGGGGCAGGGGGAGAGACCCAGTACTTC
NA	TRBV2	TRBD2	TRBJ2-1	CASIREGPLNEQFF	TGTGCCAGCATCAGGGAGGGGCCTCTTAATGAGCAGTTCTTC